This T cell receptor (beta chain) was obtained from a study of technical replicates of blood from a few donors. There are 15 residues in the CDR3. Per germline, CDR1 SGHRS and CDR2 YFSETQ. The V end was cut by 4 bases, the J end by 4 bases, with 17 bases between. Profiling relied on immunoSEQ multiplex PCR, and the TCRdb table lists in-frame clones only, not all of them. The data contain tens of thousands of clones, 88% of them singletons. Input material: PBMCs. The rearrangement joins TRBV5-1 to TRBJ1-2; D gene uncertain. The source of this sequence is a human donor in good health. Some clones in this sample may be carry-over from other donors' samples. The CDR3 spells CASSLLGGTGYGYTF. The CDR3, as DNA: TGCGCCAGCAGCCTGTTGGGAGGAACCGGCTATGGCTACACCTTC.